This T cell receptor beta chain stems from a study of OX40 agonist ivuxolimab in advanced cancers. The CDR3 loop spans 15 amino acids. Germline V gene sequence: CDR1 SGHTA, CDR2 FQGTGA. V was clipped by 4 bases and J by 0 bases, with 12 bases between them. Only in-frame clones appear in the TCRdb table, and some are missing; sequencing was by immunoSEQ multiplex PCR. The table has some 34,000 clones, around 90% seen once; the top ten hold 9.5% to 15%. The sequenced sample was CD4+ or CD8+ T cells sorted from blood, obtained in a trial of the OX40 agonist ivuxolimab. V usage is TRBV7-3 and J usage is TRBJ1-1, with a weak D call TRBD1 (5 bases). This sequence was found in an adult with an advanced solid tumor such as melanoma, head and neck, liver or kidney cancer. The CDR3 DNA sequence: TGTGCCAGCAGCTGGGGCAGTCGAATGAACACTGAAGCTTTCTTT. Protein: CASSWGSRMNTEAFF.